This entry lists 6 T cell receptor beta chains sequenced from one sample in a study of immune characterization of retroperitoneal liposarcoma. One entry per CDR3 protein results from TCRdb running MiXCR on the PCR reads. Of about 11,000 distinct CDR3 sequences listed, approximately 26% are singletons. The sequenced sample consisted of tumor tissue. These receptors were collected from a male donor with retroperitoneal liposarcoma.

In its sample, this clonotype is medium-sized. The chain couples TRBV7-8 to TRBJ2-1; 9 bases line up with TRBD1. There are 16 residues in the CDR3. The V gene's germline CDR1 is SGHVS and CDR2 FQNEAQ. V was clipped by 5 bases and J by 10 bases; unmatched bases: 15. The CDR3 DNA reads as TGTGCCAGCAGCGCCCTCCACAGGGGGCTTGACTACGAGCAGTTCTTC. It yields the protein CASSALHRGLDYEQFF.

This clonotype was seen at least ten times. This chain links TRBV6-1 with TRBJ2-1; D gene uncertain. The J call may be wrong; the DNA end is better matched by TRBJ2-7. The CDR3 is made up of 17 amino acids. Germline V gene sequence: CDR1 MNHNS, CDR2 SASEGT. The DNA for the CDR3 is TGTGCCAGCAGTGCACGTAGGGCAGTCCACTCCTACAATGAGCAGTACTTC. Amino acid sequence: CASSARRAVHSYNEQYF.

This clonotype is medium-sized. CDR3 residues: CASSRAGPYGYTF. CDR3 DNA sequence: TGTGCCAGCAGCCGCGCGGGTCCCTATGGCTACACCTTC. The chain has TRBV7-2 and TRBJ1-2; D gene unclear. CDR1 and CDR2 from the germline V gene are SGHTA and FQGNSA. The CDR3 loop spans 13 amino acids. The germline V and J ends were trimmed by 5 bases and 4 bases, with 11 bases remaining between them.

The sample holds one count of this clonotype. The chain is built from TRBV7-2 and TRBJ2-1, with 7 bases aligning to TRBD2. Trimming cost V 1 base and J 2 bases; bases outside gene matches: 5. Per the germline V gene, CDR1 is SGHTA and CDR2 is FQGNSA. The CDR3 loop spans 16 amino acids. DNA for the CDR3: TGTGCCAGCAGCTTAGATCCTAGCGGCGCCTACAATGAGCAGTTCTTC. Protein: CASSLDPSGAYNEQFF.

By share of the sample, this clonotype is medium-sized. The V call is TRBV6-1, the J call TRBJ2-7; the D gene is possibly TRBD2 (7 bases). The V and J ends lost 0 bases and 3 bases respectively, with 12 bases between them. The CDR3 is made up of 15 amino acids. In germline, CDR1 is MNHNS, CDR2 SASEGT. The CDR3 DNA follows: TGTGCCAGCAGTGAAGCTGGGGGGGGCGGCTACGAGCAGTACTTC. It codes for CASSEAGGGGYEQYF.

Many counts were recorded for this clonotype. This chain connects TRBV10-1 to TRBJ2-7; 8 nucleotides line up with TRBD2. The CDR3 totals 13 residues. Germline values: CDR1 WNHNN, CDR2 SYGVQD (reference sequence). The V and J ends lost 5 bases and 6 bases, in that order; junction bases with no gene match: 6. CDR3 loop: CASSPSGSGEQYF. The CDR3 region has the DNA TGCGCCAGCAGTCCGAGCGGGAGCGGCGAGCAGTACTTC.